The TCR beta chain described here comes from a study of control samples from healthy donors and cancer patients (dated by TCRdb to between 2020 and 2021). Libraries were built with the immunoSEQ multiplex PCR assay. TCRdb retrieved this table from immuneACCESS and kept in-frame rearrangements only. Not all clones are present; in checked studies, unresolved V genes account for under half, and no reason is known for the remainder. In all, the sample holds about 98,000 clones, and about 91% of those were seen once. The ten largest clonotypes hold about 2.5% of the sample. In the case of this clone: There is no known antigen for this receptor. No qualities accompany the bases; no much larger clone lies one base away.

V lost 1 base and J lost 8 bases; the stretch between them is 14 bases long. The germline V gene (reference sequence) specifies MNHEY as CDR1 and SMNVEV as CDR2. The CDR3, cysteine through phenylalanine, is 14 amino acids long. Of the read, only the CDR3 DNA is kept; its 42 bases are in frame from base 1. Sample: blood. The receptor chain draws on TRBV27 and TRBJ1-2; tentative D gene TRBD1, with 5 bases matching. The origin of this receptor is a young woman in good health. The CDR3 amino acid sequence is: CASSLYPQGRGYTF. In nucleotides, the sequence is TGTGCCAGCAGTTTATACCCGCAGGGACGCGGCTACACCTTC.